This TCR beta chain comes out of a study of blood T cells in healthy people across ages. This clonotype was found many times. With a J-beta primer mix and a sample-barcoded 5' primer, a second PCR ran roughly 6 to 11 cycles. MiXCR was run by TCRdb on the 5' RACE reads, yielding one entry per CDR3 protein. This table has some 930,000 distinct CDR3 sequences, around 29% appearing once. Germline V CDR1 and CDR2: MNHEY, SVGAGI. CDR3 size: 13 residues. V was pared by 9 bases and J by 4 bases, with 15 bases between. The data also belong to a second study, concerning T cells of mothers and their children.

Sequencing used blood. The chain is built from TRBV6-5 and TRBJ1-2; D unresolved. The source of this sequence is a middle-aged woman in good health. CDR3 coding DNA: TGTGCCAGTTACCGGGCCTCAGCCTATGGCTACACCTTC. Protein: CASYRASAYGYTF.